The entry below gives a single TCR beta chain sequence along with its context. This clone occurred a few times. The target of this receptor is not known. Base qualities were left out, and no much larger clone turns up one base away. The CDR3 regions of human TCRbeta chains were analyzed by immunosequencing. As for the authors' bioinformatics: Repertoire TCRs were checked for matches against a reference library of SARS-CoV-2-specific TCRs that had been generated using the MIRA antigen-specificity platform. Breadth was defined as the fraction of unique TCRs that were SARS-CoV-2-associated, and depth was defined as the fraction of total T cells that were SARS-CoV-2-associated. Using the MIRA data, every spike-specific TCR was mapped to the spike region that the TCR reacted to and assigned to either a CD4 or a CD8 class. Log10-transformed breadth and depth values were compared by one-way ANOVA with Sidak's multiple comparisons tests. TCRdb stores this immuneACCESS table with in-frame sequences only. Part of the clones is absent; in the studies checked, under half of the shortfall reflects unresolved V genes, and no reason is known for the rest. That table furnishes V, J and clone size, whereas the DNA furnished D and trimming. The sample has about 85,000 clones on record, about 85% of them singletons. The biggest ten clones account for more than 4% of the sample.

This entry comes from a study of T cell responses to AZD1222 COVID-19 vaccine (dated by TCRdb to 2020 to 2022). For the study in its entirety: TCR sequencing was performed for more than 230 trial participants, of whom around 210 were given two doses of AZD1222 and around 25 were given two doses of MenACWY control vaccine. Enrollment into the trials was organized by age into subgroups of 18-55, 56-69 and 70-plus years, and those subgroups contained around 150, 28 and 57 TCR-sequenced participants, respectively.

Sequences SGHTA (CDR1) and FQGNSA (CDR2) are obtained from the germline V gene. The CDR3 covers 14 residues, taking in both the cysteine and the phenylalanine. Just CDR3 DNA is preserved here, 42 bases in frame from base 1. Ends trimmed: V by 4 bases, J by 4 bases; bases unmatched to a gene: 7. Paper-wide results and their limitations: Conclusions about previously exposed vaccinees were limited because only six AZD1222 recipients were SARS-CoV-2 seropositive at baseline. In the small 56-69-year group, the increase in depth fell short of significance, most likely because of low power. Participants were mostly white British, with more females than males. The authors suggested clonal diversity may have been underestimated. After two AZD1222 doses, spike-specific TCR breadth and depth were significantly higher than at day 0 and than in MenACWY recipients. No day 14 peak-response samples were available, so repertoires were characterized only after the peak T cell response. The vaccine-associated CD4 TCRs covered the entire spike protein, and the dominant responses fell in regions 160-218 and 743-854. Reportedly, almost half of the unique spike-specific TCRs recognized epitopes lying outside the regions that are mutated in the B.1.351 and B.1.1.7 variants.

The time point label corresponds to: about 28 days (+/-7) after the second vaccine dose. Because spike-specific TCR depth and breadth did not differ between the two schedules, AZD1222 recipients who got a second dose at roughly 4 weeks were pooled with those who got a second dose at roughly 12 weeks. Vaccinee samples came from UK trials COV001 and COV002, including a single-blind randomized controlled phase 2/3 trial of AZD1222 (ChAdOx1 nCoV-19) in healthy adults. Trial participant PBMC samples were collected at day 0 and day 28 after the second dose for TCRbeta chain sequencing. The rearrangement combines TRBV7-2 with TRBJ2-7; the junction holds 7 bases that match TRBD2. Sequenced here: peripheral blood, sampled 28 days after the second AZD1222 dose. The TCR sequence derives from an adult who received the AZD1222 COVID-19 vaccine. The CDR3 protein sequence reads: CASSSRLARYEQYF. In nucleotide form, the sequence is TGTGCCAGCAGCTCTCGACTAGCCCGATACGAGCAGTACTTC.